This T cell receptor (beta chain) comes out of a study of blood T cell repertoires in COVID-19. Trimming at V came to 2 bases and at J to 3 bases, leaving 3 bases not matched to a gene. The CDR3 extends over 16 amino acids. CDR1 SGHRS and CDR2 YFSETQ come from the germline V gene. The assay was immunoSEQ multiplex PCR, and TCRdb's table has in-frame clones only and misses some. The data contain about 240,000 clones, approximately 83% of them singletons. The sequence derives from a woman at least 80 years old with acute or convalescent COVID-19. The sample consisted of peripheral blood. The V and J genes are TRBV5-1 and TRBJ2-3, with TRBD2 identical over 13 bases. The CDR3 here is CASSFELAGGTDTQYF. For the CDR3, the DNA is TGCGCCAGCAGCTTCGAACTAGCGGGGGGGACAGATACGCAGTATTTT. Drawing the rest from reference TRBV5-1 and TRBJ2-3, the complete variable domain is KAGVTQTPRYLIKTRGQQVTLSCSPISGHRSVSWYQQTPGQGLQFLFEYFSETQRNKGNFPGRFSGRQFSNSRSEMNVSTLELGDSALYLCASSFELAGGTDTQYFGPGTRLTVL.